The sequence of this T cell receptor (beta chain) was determined in a study of shared clonotypes between healthy human individuals. Study-wide results and caveats: Relative to memory subsets, naive subsets generally showed larger estimated richness.

Per germline, CDR1 SGDLS and CDR2 YYNGEE. Trimming removed 0 bases from V and 5 bases from J, with 15 bases in between. The CDR3 consists of 15 residues. Adult donors, all healthy and HIV-negative, had no recent acute infections or vaccinations. A CD45RA+ naive subset and a CD45RA-negative memory subset were split from CD4+ cells. Per the authors' pipeline: Filtering of immunoSEQ junctional sequences could not match full-length read filtering. Assay: immunoSEQ multiplex PCR; the TCRdb copy retains only in-frame clones and omits some. V and J calls and clone size are as listed in that table; D and trimming were resolved from the DNA. Among about 2.4 million clones listed, under 95% were seen once. On this clone: Its antigen remains unidentified.

Sequenced input: naive CD4+ T cells from PBMCs. Described subset: CD45RA+ positively selected. This rearrangement joins TRBV9 to TRBJ2-7; D perhaps matches TRBD2 (5 bases). The TCR sequence derives from a man younger than 35 in good health. Some clones in this sample may be carry-over from other donors' samples. Here the CDR3 DNA reads TGTGCCAGCAGCGTAGCTTCACGGGAACTTGACGAGCAGTACTTC. It codes for CASSVASRELDEQYF.